The clone carrying this T cell receptor beta chain was seen a few times. Its antigen is currently unknown. This record comes from a study of T cells after yellow fever vaccination. The CDR3 totals 12 residues. Germline-derived CDR1 and CDR2 are SEHNR and FQNEAQ (reference sequence). V lost 9 bases to trimming and J lost 8 bases; unmatched junction nucleotides: 7. One entry per CDR3 protein results from TCRdb running MiXCR on the 5' RACE reads. The sample records about 580,000 distinct CDR3 sequences, about a sixth being singletons. Study results and caveats: The study re-detected most primary-vaccination clones after the booster (around 96% CD4, just over 85% CD8).

The sequence was obtained from a man younger than 35 who received the YFV17D yellow fever vaccine. The V and J genes are TRBV7-9 and TRBJ1-2, with 9 bases lining up with TRBD1. Sequences were derived from PBMCs, sampled 4 to 6 days after the first yellow fever vaccination. CDR3 nucleotides: TGTGCCAGTCAGGGGGACAGGGAAGGCTACACCTTC. This sequence encodes CASQGDREGYTF.